These T cell receptor beta chains were read from a single sample in a study of blood T cell repertoires in COVID-19. Profiling relied on immunoSEQ multiplex PCR, and the TCRdb table lists in-frame clones only, not all of them. This table has 75,000 to 95,000 clones, 85% to 95% appearing once. The source material was peripheral blood. The receptors derive from a man aged 55-75 years with acute or convalescent COVID-19. CDR3s include the opening cysteine and the closing phenylalanine or tryptophan. Fields, in order: clone size, D gene, V gene, J gene, CDR3 protein, CDR3 DNA. The D gene is left open where the match is weak. Size is stated for part of the rows, as once, few or many counts, or as a class when the clone is expanded.

abundance: NA
d_gene: NA
v_gene: TRBV18
j_gene: TRBJ1-1
CDR3aa: CASSSTGENTEAFF
CDR3nt: TGTGCCAGCTCATCAACCGGGGAGAACACTGAAGCTTTCTTT

abundance: NA
d_gene: TRBD2
v_gene: TRBV11-3
j_gene: TRBJ2-5
CDR3aa: CASSLVYPAGRREDQETQYF
CDR3nt: TGTGCCAGCAGCTTAGTTTATCCAGCCGGCAGGCGGGAGGACCAAGAGACCCAGTACTTC

abundance: NA
d_gene: NA
v_gene: TRBV10-3
j_gene: TRBJ2-7
CDR3aa: CAISEQGYEQYF
CDR3nt: TGTGCCATCAGTGAGCAGGGTTACGAGCAGTACTTC

abundance: NA
d_gene: TRBD2
v_gene: TRBV7-2
j_gene: TRBJ2-3
CDR3aa: CASSPRLAGRGPDTQYF
CDR3nt: TGTGCCAGCAGCCCTCGACTAGCGGGAAGAGGGCCAGATACGCAGTATTTT

abundance: NA
d_gene: NA
v_gene: TRBV3-1/TRBV3-2
j_gene: TRBJ2-7
CDR3aa: CASSQFAGTYEQYF
CDR3nt: TGTGCCAGCAGCCAATTTGCGGGAACGTACGAGCAGTACTTC

abundance: NA
d_gene: NA
v_gene: TRBV5-4
j_gene: TRBJ2-7
CDR3aa: CASSFFDRPLYEQYF
CDR3nt: TGTGCCAGCAGCTTTTTCGACAGACCGCTCTACGAGCAGTACTTC

abundance: NA
d_gene: TRBD1
v_gene: TRBV28
j_gene: TRBJ1-3
CDR3aa: CASRRTGGRSGNTIYF
CDR3nt: TGTGCCAGCAGACGGACAGGGGGACGCTCTGGAAACACCATATATTTT

abundance: NA
d_gene: TRBD2
v_gene: TRBV27
j_gene: TRBJ2-3
CDR3aa: CASSLGTSGFDTQYF
CDR3nt: TGTGCCAGCAGTTTAGGGACTAGCGGCTTTGATACGCAGTATTTT

abundance: NA
d_gene: NA
v_gene: TRBV19
j_gene: TRBJ1-1
CDR3aa: CASTRVLVSDTEAFF
CDR3nt: TGTGCCAGTACCAGGGTACTGGTTTCGGACACTGAAGCTTTCTTT

abundance: once
d_gene: TRBD2
v_gene: TRBV7-2
j_gene: TRBJ2-1
CDR3aa: CASSSPRTRTSGSYEQFF
CDR3nt: TGTGCCAGCAGCTCGCCGCGAACCCGGACTAGCGGGAGCTATGAGCAGTTCTTC

abundance: NA
d_gene: TRBD1
v_gene: TRBV24-1
j_gene: TRBJ1-1
CDR3aa: CATTGTGALGNTEAFF
CDR3nt: TGTGCCACAACCGGGACAGGGGCCCTCGGGAACACTGAAGCTTTCTTT

abundance: NA
d_gene: NA
v_gene: TRBV7-9
j_gene: TRBJ2-3
CDR3aa: CASSLPAGRATDTQYF
CDR3nt: TGTGCCAGCAGCTTACCGGCGGGAAGAGCCACAGATACGCAGTATTTT

abundance: NA
d_gene: TRBD1
v_gene: TRBV27
j_gene: TRBJ1-5
CDR3aa: CASSFGQGAKPQHF
CDR3nt: TGTGCCAGCAGTTTCGGCCAGGGGGCTAAGCCCCAGCATTTT

abundance: few
d_gene: TRBD1
v_gene: TRBV6-2/TRBV6-3
j_gene: TRBJ1-2
CDR3aa: CASNPGTGGNYGYTF
CDR3nt: TGTGCCAGCAACCCCGGGACAGGAGGAAACTATGGCTACACCTTC

abundance: NA
d_gene: NA
v_gene: TRBV14
j_gene: TRBJ1-1
CDR3aa: CASSRNDGALQAFF
CDR3nt: TGTGCCAGCAGCCGAAACGACGGAGCCCTTCAAGCTTTCTTT